This entry describes one T cell receptor (beta chain). This sample is drawn from a study of Ad26.COV2.S vaccination and SARS-CoV-2 variants. Study information: Administration of Ad26.COV2.S was intramuscular, either once or twice 56 days apart.

The germline V and J ends were trimmed by 1 base and 3 bases, with 7 bases remaining between them. The CDR3 is made up of 13 amino acids. Germline V gene sequence: CDR1 KGHSH, CDR2 LQKENI. The treatment here: roughly 19 received Ad26.COV2.S at low or high dose, single or two shots; a few received placebo; per-sample allocation not given. Day 63 after the first injection of vaccine or placebo was the sampling time. An adult of 18-55 years in Boston served as donor. As its vector, the vaccine had Ad26, which expressed Wuhan-strain SARS-CoV-2 spike. Assay used: immunoSEQ multiplex PCR; TCRdb lists only in-frame clones, some missing. Of hundreds of thousands of clones in the sample, around 92% were seen once.

The origin of this receptor is a person between 18 and 59 years old who received the Ad26.COV2.S COVID-19 vaccine or a placebo. This sequence joins TRBV18 and TRBJ2-7, with a tentative D call TRBD2 (6 bases). The starting material was peripheral blood, obtained in a trial of Ad26.COV2.S vaccine versus placebo. CDR3 bases: TGTGCCAGCTCACCACAGGACTACTACGAGCAGTACTTC. Residues: CASSPQDYYEQYF. Filled out from reference TRBV18 and TRBJ2-7, the complete variable domain reads NAGVMQNPRHLVRRRGQEARLRCSPMKGHSHVYWYRQLPEEGLKFMVYLQKENIIDESGMPKERFSAEFPKEGPSILRIQQVVRGDSAAYFCASSPQDYYEQYFGPGTRLTVT.